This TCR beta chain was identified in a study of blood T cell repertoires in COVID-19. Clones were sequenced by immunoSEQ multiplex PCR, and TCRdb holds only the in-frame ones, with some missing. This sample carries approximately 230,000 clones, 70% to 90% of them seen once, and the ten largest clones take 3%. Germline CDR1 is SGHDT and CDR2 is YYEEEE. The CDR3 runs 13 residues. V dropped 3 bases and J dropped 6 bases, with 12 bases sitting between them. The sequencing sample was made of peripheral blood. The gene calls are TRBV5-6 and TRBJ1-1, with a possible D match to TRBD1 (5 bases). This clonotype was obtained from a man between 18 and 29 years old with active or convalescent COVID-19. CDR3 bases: TGTGCCAGCAGCTGGGGGAGGACACCTGAAGCTTTCTTT. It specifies CASSWGRTPEAFF.